Listed below are T cell receptor beta chains from one sample, sequenced in a study of T cell repertoires in cytomegalovirus infection. TCRdb reprocessed the reads via MiXCR and lists one record per CDR3 protein. The sample carries approximately 250,000 distinct CDR3 sequences, 20% to 25% recorded once. The sample was CD8+ T cells from PBMCs. The receptors originated from a human donor in good health (CMV status not recorded). Some clones in this sample may be carry-over from other donors' samples. CDR3s include the opening cysteine and the closing phenylalanine or tryptophan. Each record gives: V gene, clone size, J gene, D gene, CDR3 DNA, CDR3 protein. The D gene is left open where the match is weak. Only some rows state a clone size, as once, few, many or a class for expanded clones.

TRBV2	NA	TRBJ1-6	TRBD1	TGTGCCAGCTCCGGGACAGGGGGGATACCCCTCCACTTT	CASSGTGGIPLHF
TRBV29-1	few	TRBJ1-2	TRBD1	TGCAGCGTTGACTTGACAGGGCCCTACTATGGCTACACCTTC	CSVDLTGPYYGYTF
TRBV7-9	NA	TRBJ1-5	TRBD1	TGTGCCAGCAGCCCGACAGGGAACAATCAGCCCCAGCATTTT	CASSPTGNNQPQHF
TRBV3-1	NA	TRBJ2-1	NA	TGTGCCAGCAGCCAAGGTCTCCTCATCCCCTATAACTACAATGAGCAGTTCTTC	CASSQGLLIPYNYNEQFF
TRBV12-3/TRBV12-4	NA	TRBJ2-1	TRBD2	TGTGCCAGCAGCGCCCCGGGACTAGCGGCCTACAATGAGCAGTTCTTC	CASSAPGLAAYNEQFF
TRBV6-1	NA	TRBJ2-5	NA	TGTGCCAGCACCGACGTGGGATACGAAGAGACCCAGTACTTC	CASTDVGYEETQYF
TRBV5-6	NA	TRBJ1-2	TRBD1	TGTGCCAGCAGCTTGGCCAGTGGGACAGGGGGCTATGGCTACACCTTC	CASSLASGTGGYGYTF
TRBV12-3/TRBV12-4	NA	TRBJ2-3	NA	TGTGCCAGCAGTTTAGGGGGACTTAGCGACCTCCCCTGGGATACGCAGTATTTT	CASSLGGLSDLPWDTQYF
TRBV7-6	NA	TRBJ1-2	NA	TGTGCCAGCAGCTTATCTGGTTCCTATGGCTACACCTTC	CASSLSGSYGYTF
TRBV27	NA	TRBJ2-7	NA	TGTGCCAGCGGTTACCAACAGGGCCCCTACGAGCAGTACTTC	CASGYQQGPYEQYF
TRBV9	NA	TRBJ2-3	NA	TGTGCCAGCAGCCTCTGGGGTGGCGGGGCAACAGATACGCAGTATTTT	CASSLWGGGATDTQYF
TRBV19	NA	TRBJ1-1	NA	TGTGCCAGTAGTATGGCCGGCGGGGGGCACACTGAAGCTTTCTTT	CASSMAGGGHTEAFF
TRBV28	NA	TRBJ2-7	NA	TGTGCCAGCAGTCCGCCCGGGAACTCCTACGAGCAGTACTTC	CASSPPGNSYEQYF
TRBV7-9	many	TRBJ2-7	NA	TGTGCCAGCAGCACCCCCACAACTCGCTCCTACGAGCAGTACTTC	CASSTPTTRSYEQYF
TRBV2	few	TRBJ2-7	NA	TGTGCCAGCAGTTCGTTACCCTACGAGCAGTACTTC	CASSSLPYEQYF
TRBV29-1	NA	TRBJ2-7	NA	TGCAGCGTTGAAGATCATAGGGACTACGAGCAGTACTTC	CSVEDHRDYEQYF
TRBV7-9	few	TRBJ2-1	NA	TGTGCCAGCAGCCCGCCCCTAGACCCCTACAATGAGCAGTTCTTC	CASSPPLDPYNEQFF
TRBV12-3/TRBV12-4	few	TRBJ2-2	NA	TGTGCCAGCAGTTTGGGCCCTAATGGCGGGGAGCTGTTTTTT	CASSLGPNGGELFF
TRBV7-8	NA	TRBJ1-4	NA	TGTGCCAGCAGCCCTTGGGACCGCCTCGAGAAACTGTTTTTT	CASSPWDRLEKLFF
TRBV5-4	NA	TRBJ2-5	NA	TGTGCCAGCAGCCAAGGCTACCAAGAGACCCAGTACTTC	CASSQGYQETQYF
TRBV7-9	few	TRBJ1-1	NA	TGTGCCAGCAGCTTCAGACACCCTGAAGCTTTCTTT	CASSFRHPEAFF
TRBV20-1	few	TRBJ2-1	TRBD2	TGCAGTGCTAGCGGGAGCGGGGTGCTTTCCTACAATGAGCAGTTCTTC	CSASGSGVLSYNEQFF
TRBV5-4	NA	TRBJ1-1	NA	TGTGCCAGCAGCCGGGAACGGGGGAACACTGAAGCTTTCTTT	CASSRERGNTEAFF
TRBV29-1	NA	TRBJ1-2	NA	TGCAGCGTTGAGGGCAGAGACCCTGGCTACACCTTC	CSVEGRDPGYTF
TRBV7-2	many	TRBJ1-2	NA	TGTGCCAGCAGCTTCCAGGGAGGCTATGGCTACACCTTC	CASSFQGGYGYTF
TRBV19	NA	TRBJ1-5	NA	TGTGCCACTTCCGCGACGGATAGCAATCAGCCCCAGCATTTT	CATSATDSNQPQHF
TRBV24-1	NA	TRBJ2-1	NA	TGTGCCACCAGTGAAATTATCGGGGGGCCTACGTTCTTC	CATSEIIGGPTFF
TRBV20-1	NA	TRBJ2-4	TRBD2	TGCAGTGCTAGAGTCGGGACTAGCGGGAGGTCGGCCATTCAGTACTTC	CSARVGTSGRSAIQYF
TRBV5-5	NA	TRBJ2-5	TRBD2	TGTGCCAGCAGCTCTCCTAGCGGGGGGGCTAGAGAGACCCAGTACTTC	CASSSPSGGARETQYF
TRBV12-3/TRBV12-4	NA	TRBJ1-2	TRBD1	TGTGCCAGCAGATCAGGACAGGGTTGGAACTATGGCTACACCTTC	CASRSGQGWNYGYTF
TRBV4-2	few	TRBJ2-3	TRBD2	TGTGCCAGCAGCCAAGAGCGGGGGGGCAGCACAGATACGCAGTATTTT	CASSQERGGSTDTQYF
TRBV7-8	many	TRBJ2-3	TRBD1	TGTGCCAGCCGACAGGGCAGATCGGTTACGCAGTATTTT	CASRQGRSVTQYF
TRBV3-1	few	TRBJ2-7	NA	TGTGCCAGCAGCCAAGATCGGGGTCCCGCCGAGCAGTACTTC	CASSQDRGPAEQYF
TRBV7-9	NA	TRBJ1-2	TRBD1	TGTGCCAGCAGCACGCCGGGACAGGGGTCGGGAGGCTACACCTTC	CASSTPGQGSGGYTF
TRBV15	NA	TRBJ2-1	NA	TGTGCCACCAGTACGGAGCAGCCCAGCTCCTACAATGAGCAGTTCTTC	CATSTEQPSSYNEQFF